This record looks at one TCR beta chain sequence and its context. As it was prepared, the TCRbeta library received unique molecular identifiers. MiXCR was run by TCRdb on the PCR reads, yielding one entry per CDR3 protein. The table shows 380,000 or so distinct CDR3 sequences, with 10% to 15% occurring only once. These data are taken from a study of T-cell reconstitution after alpha-beta-depleted transplantation in children. The junction had 9 bases not matched to a gene; V was cut back by 5 bases and J by 8 bases. The CDR3 contains 15 residues. Germline CDR1 is DFQATT and CDR2 is SNEGSKA (reference sequence).

The material was PBMCs, obtained from the stem cell graft. This chain joins TRBV20-1 and TRBJ2-3; 14 nucleotides line up with TRBD2. This clonotype originated in a human donor who donated a stem cell graft to a child with Fanconi anemia. Here the CDR3 reads CSAPRLAGGMGTQYF. The CDR3 region has the DNA TGCAGTGCTCCCCGACTAGCGGGGGGGATGGGTACGCAGTATTTT.